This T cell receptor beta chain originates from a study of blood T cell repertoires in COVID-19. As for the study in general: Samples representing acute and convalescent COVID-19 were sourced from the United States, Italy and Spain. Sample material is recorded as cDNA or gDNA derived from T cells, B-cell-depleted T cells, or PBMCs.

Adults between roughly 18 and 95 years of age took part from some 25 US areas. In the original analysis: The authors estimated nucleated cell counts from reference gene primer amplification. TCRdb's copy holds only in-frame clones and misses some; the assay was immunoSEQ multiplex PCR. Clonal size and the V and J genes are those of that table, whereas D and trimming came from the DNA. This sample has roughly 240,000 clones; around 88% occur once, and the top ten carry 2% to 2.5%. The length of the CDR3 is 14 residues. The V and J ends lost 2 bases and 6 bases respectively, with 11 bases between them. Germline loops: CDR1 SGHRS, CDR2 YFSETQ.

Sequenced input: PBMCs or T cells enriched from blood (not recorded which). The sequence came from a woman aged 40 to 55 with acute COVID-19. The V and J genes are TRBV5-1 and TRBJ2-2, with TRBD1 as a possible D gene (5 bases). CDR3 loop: CASSLPQGSGELFF. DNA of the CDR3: TGCGCCAGCAGCTTACCTCAGGGTTCCGGGGAGCTGTTTTTT.